In its sample, the clone carrying this TCR beta chain was seen a few times. Its antigen remains unknown. With 60 Vbeta and 13 Jbeta primers, the PCR was carried out. Sequencing was performed with immunoSEQ multiplex PCR; in TCRdb, only in-frame clones are kept and a portion is missing. The sample carries more than 85,000 clones, 76% recorded once. The data were obtained in a study of cytomegalovirus exposure and HLA in healthy donors. Study results and limitations: An analysis done earlier found most TCR beta V segments productive about 87% or about 30% of the time. The study reported that TCR beta sequences accurately predicted HLA-A and HLA-B alleles in most subjects.

The V end lost 3 bases, the J end lost 0 bases, and 15 bases lay between the germline ends. The CDR3 runs to 17 residues. CDR1 is KGHSH and CDR2 is LQKENI in the germline V gene. The specimen was PBMCs. The genes are TRBV18 and TRBJ2-1; D is undetermined. The clonotype comes from a woman aged 45-65 years in good health and CMV-seropositive. Written as DNA, the CDR3 is TGTGCCAGCTCACCTCCGTCCTCAACGAGCTCCTACAATGAGCAGTTCTTC. Protein sequence: CASSPPSSTSSYNEQFF.